This T cell receptor beta chain was sequenced during a study of breast tumors, draining lymph nodes, adjacent tissues. TCRdb redid the calling of the multiplex PCR reads with MiXCR, one entry per CDR3 protein. Here the sample spans around 100,000 distinct CDR3 sequences, 21% being singletons. Axillary draining lymph nodes of breast cancer patients supplied the node samples. J lost 2 bases, V lost 6 bases, and 5 bases had no gene match. The germline gives CDR1 MNHEY, CDR2 SVGAGI. The CDR3 sequence is 15 residues long. Findings and limits, study-wide: Compared with lymph nodes, tumors were less diverse; compared with nontumor tissue, more. Data only fit, rather than demonstrated, lymph node origin of most tumor T cells. Most tumor T cells seemingly derive from lymph node, then expand in tumor. Luminal-like breast cancer showed significantly higher tumor–nontumor repertoire similarity than basal-like.

This clonotype came up many times. The antigen remains unidentified. The V call is TRBV6-5, the J call TRBJ2-1, with 9 bases lining up with TRBD2. Sequencing used axillary lymph node tissue. The origin of this receptor is a female donor with breast cancer. Some clones in this sample may be carry-over from other donors' samples. CDR3: CASSLSGRTYNEQFF. CDR3 sequence (DNA): TGTGCCAGCAGCCTTAGCGGGAGAACCTACAATGAGCAGTTCTTC.